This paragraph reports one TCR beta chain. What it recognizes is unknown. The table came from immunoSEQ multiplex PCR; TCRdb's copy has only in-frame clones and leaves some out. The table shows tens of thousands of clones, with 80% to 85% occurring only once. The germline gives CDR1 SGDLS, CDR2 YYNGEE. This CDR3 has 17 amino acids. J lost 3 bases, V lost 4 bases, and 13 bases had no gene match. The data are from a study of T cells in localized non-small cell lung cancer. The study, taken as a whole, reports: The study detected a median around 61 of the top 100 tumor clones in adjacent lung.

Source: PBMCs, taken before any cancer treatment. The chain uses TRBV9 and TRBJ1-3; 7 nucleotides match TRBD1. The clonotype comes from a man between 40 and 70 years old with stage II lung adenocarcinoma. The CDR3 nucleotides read TGTGCCAGCAGCTCCGGAGACAGGGCGGGCGGTGGAAACACCATATATTTT. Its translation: CASSSGDRAGGGNTIYF.